The 22 T cell receptor beta chains below come from one sample, sequenced in a study of blood T cell repertoires in COVID-19. Measured with immunoSEQ multiplex PCR; TCRdb has only the in-frame clones, and not every one. The sample includes more than 95,000 clones, about 88% seen only once; the top ten take 1.5%. The specimen sequenced was peripheral blood. Receptor source: a human donor in a cohort sampled during active COVID-19.

The chain links TRBV15 to TRBJ2-1; possibly TRBD1 for D (6 bases). Germline V gene sequence: CDR1 LNHNV, CDR2 YYDKDF (reference sequence). The CDR3 is 16 amino acids. V lost 5 bases, J lost 1 base, and 15 bases lay in between. This CDR3 is CATSVFRGSSYNEQFF. CDR3 bases: TGTGCCACCAGCGTGTTCAGGGGTAGTTCCTACAATGAGCAGTTCTTC.

The J gene is TRBJ2-7, the V gene TRBV28; no firm D call. V lost 5 bases and J 3 bases, leaving 8 bases between the germline ends. This CDR3 spans 12 amino acids. Per the germline V gene, CDR1 is MDHEN and CDR2 is SYDVKM. The CDR3 here is CASSQSGYEQYF. CDR3 coding DNA: TGTGCCAGCAGTCAATCAGGCTACGAGCAGTACTTC.

V gene TRBV5-5 combines with J gene TRBJ1-1, with TRBD1 matching 8 bases. Trimming took 0 bases from V and 4 from J; bases not matched to a gene: 8. The CDR3 length is 16 residues. Germline assignment: CDR1 SGHKS and CDR2 YYEKEE (reference sequence). CDR3 coding DNA: TGTGCCAGCAGCTTGGGCCAGGGGGCGCGGACCACTGAAGCTTTCTTT. Protein: CASSLGQGARTTEAFF.

This clone was seen only once. The chain joins TRBV28 to TRBJ2-7; 7 bases line up with TRBD2. Germline V lookup: CDR1 MDHEN, CDR2 SYDVKM. This CDR3 contains 15 residues. V was clipped by 6 bases and J by 3 bases; unmatched bases: 11. Here the CDR3 reads CASSLPGVAGYEQYF. CDR3 bases: TGTGCCAGCAGCCTACCTGGGGTAGCGGGCTACGAGCAGTACTTC.

V gene TRBV19 combines with J gene TRBJ1-5, with a weak D call TRBD1 (5 bases). The CDR3 length is 13 residues. V lost 6 bases, J lost 7 bases, and 13 bases lay in between. Germline V gene lookup returns CDR1 LNHDA and CDR2 SQIVND (reference sequence). The CDR3 DNA follows: TGTGCCAGTAGCCCGGTTAGGGGACAGCCCCAGCATTTT. Amino acids: CASSPVRGQPQHF.

This chain joins TRBV5-5 and TRBJ2-7; a possible D gene is TRBD1 (5 bases). Germline assignment: CDR1 SGHKS and CDR2 YYEKEE (reference sequence). The V and J ends lost 4 bases and 6 bases respectively, with 20 bases between them. The CDR3 consists of 15 residues. The CDR3 is CASSTPNIGVGEQYF. As DNA, the CDR3 is TGTGCCAGCAGCACGCCCAATATAGGGGTGGGCGAGCAGTACTTC.

This clone showed up just once. The chain carries TRBV19 and TRBJ1-5, with D possibly TRBD1 on 5 matching bases. The CDR3 loop spans 13 amino acids. Germline assignment: CDR1 LNHDA and CDR2 SQIVND (reference sequence). Between the trimmed V and J ends, which lost 7 bases and 10 bases, there was a span of 17 bases. The CDR3 is CASTSTAISPQHF. CDR3 in DNA: TGTGCCAGTACCTCGACAGCAATCAGCCCCCAGCATTTT.

J is TRBJ2-1 and V is TRBV9, with D possibly being TRBD2 (6 bases). This CDR3 contains 17 residues. V dropped 0 bases and J dropped 6 bases, with 19 bases sitting between them. From germline, CDR1 is SGDLS and CDR2 YYNGEE. The CDR3 region has the DNA TGTGCCAGCAGCGTAGGACTAGTGACGACTGCTCTCAATGAGCAGTTCTTC. This sequence encodes CASSVGLVTTALNEQFF. Drawing the rest from reference TRBV9 and TRBJ2-1, the complete variable domain is DSGVTQTPKHLITATGQRVTLRCSPRSGDLSVYWYQQSLDQGLQFLIQYYNGEERAKGNILERFSAQQFPDLHSELNLSSLELGDSALYFCASSVGLVTTALNEQFFGPGTRLTVL.

The chain recombines TRBV11-3 with TRBJ2-3; 7 nucleotides align to TRBD2. Germline V gene data show CDR1 as SGHNT and CDR2 as YENEEA. CDR3 length: 14 residues. The J segment lost 5 bases and the V segment lost 8 bases, leaving 10 bases of the junction unmatched. The CDR3 loop is CASARAGEGDTQYF. The CDR3 nucleotides read TGTGCCAGCGCCCGGGCGGGAGAGGGAGATACGCAGTATTTT.

The DNA for the CDR3 is TGTGCCAGCAGCTTATCGGGCACAGATACGCAGTATTTT. Its translation is CASSLSGTDTQYF. This chain joins TRBV7-9 and TRBJ2-3, with D unclear. V lost 2 bases, J lost 1 base, and 4 bases lay in between. This CDR3 is built from 13 residues. Germline values: CDR1 SEHNR, CDR2 FQNEAQ (reference sequence).

This clone was counted between two and nine times. The chain uses TRBV29-1 and TRBJ1-2; D may be TRBD1 (5 bases). CDR3 length: 12 amino acids. Germline V gene sequence: CDR1 SQVTM, CDR2 ANQGSEA. With 6 bases removed from V and 8 bases from J, the gap between germline ends came to 16 bases. CDR3 DNA: TGCAGCGTGCAGGGACTTCGGGAGGGCTACACCTTC. It specifies CSVQGLREGYTF.

The genes are TRBV19 and TRBJ1-6; TRBD1 aligns across 8 bases. Per the germline V gene, CDR1 is LNHDA and CDR2 is SQIVND (reference sequence). Trimming removed 4 bases from V and 4 bases from J; junction bases left unmatched: 3. This CDR3 comprises 15 residues. CDR3 bases: TGTGCCAGTAGTACGGACAGGGAATATAATTCACCCCTCCACTTT. It translates to CASSTDREYNSPLHF.

CDR3 sequence reads: CASRWRETQYF. Written as DNA, the CDR3 is TGTGCCAGTAGATGGAGGGAGACCCAGTACTTC. The chain combines TRBV19 with TRBJ2-5, with D perhaps matching TRBD2 (5 bases). The germline gives CDR1 LNHDA, CDR2 SQIVND (reference sequence). The CDR3 has 11 residues. The ends were cut back, 6 bases at V and 5 bases at J, with 7 bases in the middle.

This clone was seen more than once but under ten times. This CDR3 reads CASRVDSYYEQYF. The DNA for the CDR3 is TGTGCCAGCAGGGTGGACAGCTACTACGAGCAGTACTTC. The genes are TRBV12-3 or TRBV12-4 and TRBJ2-7; D might be TRBD1 (6 bases). V was shortened by 6 bases and J by 3 bases, with 12 bases between the two germline ends. This CDR3 is 13 amino acids long.

This clone was picked up one time. V and J are TRBV15 and TRBJ2-3; 7 nucleotides agree with TRBD1. CDR3 length: 13 amino acids. Germline loops: CDR1 LNHNV, CDR2 YYDKDF (reference sequence). V lost 7 bases, J lost 3 bases, and 4 bases stayed unmatched. In DNA form, the CDR3 reads TGTGCCACCACCTACAGGGGTACAGATACGCAGTATTTT. As protein: CATTYRGTDTQYF.

The chain links TRBV7-9 to TRBJ2-3, with 12 nucleotides matching TRBD2. The ends lost 0 bases at V and 1 base at J; junction bases unmatched: 2. Germline values: CDR1 SEHNR, CDR2 FQNEAQ (reference sequence). The CDR3 has 17 residues. The CDR3 sequence: CASSLAASGGGTDTQYF. CDR3 nucleotide sequence: TGTGCCAGCAGCTTAGCGGCTAGCGGGGGGGGCACAGATACGCAGTATTTT.

A few counts support this clone. The rearrangement joins TRBV10-3 to TRBJ2-1; 9 positions match TRBD2. The CDR3 is 14 amino acids. Germline-derived CDR1 and CDR2 are ENHRY and SYGVKD. V trimming: 11 bases; J trimming: 8 bases; junction bases outside the gene matches: 13. The CDR3 is CAGSTAGGSDEQFF. DNA of the CDR3: TGTGCCGGCTCTACGGCGGGAGGGAGCGATGAGCAGTTCTTC.

The chain carries TRBV27 and TRBJ2-5; 8 bases match TRBD2. CDR1 and CDR2 (germline): MNHEY, SMNVEV (reference sequence). The CDR3 loop spans 13 amino acids. J gave up 5 bases and V 6 bases, and 5 bases lay outside the gene matches. The chain's CDR3 is CASSPGLAETQYF. CDR3 sequence (DNA): TGTGCCAGCAGCCCCGGACTAGCTGAGACCCAGTACTTC.

The rearrangement joins TRBV27 to TRBJ2-5; 13 bases match TRBD2. Unmatched junction bases numbered 16, after V lost 5 bases and J lost 4 bases. The CDR3 totals 19 residues. From germline, CDR1 is MNHEY and CDR2 SMNVEV (reference sequence). The CDR3 nucleotides are TGTGCCAGCAGTAAAAGGACTAGCGGGGGCTTAAAACTTGGAGAGACCCAGTACTTC. The encoded protein is CASSKRTSGGLKLGETQYF.

This chain joins TRBV7-9 and TRBJ1-1; TRBD1 is a possible D gene (5 bases). Per germline, CDR1 SEHNR and CDR2 FQNEAQ (reference sequence). Trimming took off 5 bases at V and 5 bases at J, with 18 bases between the two ends. The CDR3 runs to 15 residues. The CDR3 reads CASSPTSSGLTEAFF. The CDR3 DNA follows: TGTGCCAGCAGCCCAACCTCGTCGGGACTAACTGAAGCTTTCTTT. Together with reference TRBV7-9 and TRBJ1-1, the CDR3 gives the full variable domain: DTGVSQNPRHKITKRGQNVTFRCDPISEHNRLYWYRQTLGQGPEFLTYFQNEAQLEKSRLLSDRFSAERPKGSFSTLEIQRTEQGDSAMYLCASSPTSSGLTEAFFGQGTRLTVV.

Comment on this clone: The sample contains more than one DNA sequence encoding this CDR3. The gene calls are TRBV3-1 (or the pseudogene TRBV3-2) and TRBJ2-7; 11 bases are shared with TRBD2. The V gene's germline CDR1 is LGHDT and CDR2 YNNKEL (reference sequence). This CDR3 has 17 amino acids. Trimming took 1 base from V and 0 from J; bases not matched to a gene: 5. This CDR3 reads CASSQASSGRSSYEQYF. Here the CDR3 DNA reads TGTGCCAGCAGCCAAGCCTCTAGCGGGAGGAGCTCCTACGAGCAGTACTTC.

This chain links TRBV19 with TRBJ1-1; D perhaps matches TRBD1 (5 bases). Trimming shortened V by 2 bases and J by 2 bases, and 12 bases separated the two germline ends. This CDR3 is 15 amino acids long. Germline assignment: CDR1 LNHDA and CDR2 SQIVND (reference sequence). CDR3 coding DNA: TGTGCCAGTAGTATAAGGGGCGTGACAAACACTGAAGCTTTCTTT. Translation: CASSIRGVTNTEAFF.